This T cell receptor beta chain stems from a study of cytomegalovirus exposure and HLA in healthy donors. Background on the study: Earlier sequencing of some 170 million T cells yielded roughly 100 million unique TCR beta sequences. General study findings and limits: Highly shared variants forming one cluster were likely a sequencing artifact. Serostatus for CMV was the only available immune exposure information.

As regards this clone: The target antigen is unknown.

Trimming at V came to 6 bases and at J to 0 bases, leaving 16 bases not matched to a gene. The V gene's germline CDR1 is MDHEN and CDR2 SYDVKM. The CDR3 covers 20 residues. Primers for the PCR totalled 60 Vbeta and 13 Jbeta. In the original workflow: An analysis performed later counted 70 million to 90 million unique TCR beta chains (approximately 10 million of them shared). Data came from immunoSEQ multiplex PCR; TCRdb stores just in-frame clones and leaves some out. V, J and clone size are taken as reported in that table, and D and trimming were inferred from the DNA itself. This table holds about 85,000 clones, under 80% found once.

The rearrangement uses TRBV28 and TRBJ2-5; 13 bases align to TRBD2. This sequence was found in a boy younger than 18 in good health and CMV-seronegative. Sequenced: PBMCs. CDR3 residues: CASSHLGLAGPPTYQETQYF. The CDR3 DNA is TGTGCCAGCAGCCACCTGGGACTAGCGGGACCCCCCACGTACCAAGAGACCCAGTACTTC.